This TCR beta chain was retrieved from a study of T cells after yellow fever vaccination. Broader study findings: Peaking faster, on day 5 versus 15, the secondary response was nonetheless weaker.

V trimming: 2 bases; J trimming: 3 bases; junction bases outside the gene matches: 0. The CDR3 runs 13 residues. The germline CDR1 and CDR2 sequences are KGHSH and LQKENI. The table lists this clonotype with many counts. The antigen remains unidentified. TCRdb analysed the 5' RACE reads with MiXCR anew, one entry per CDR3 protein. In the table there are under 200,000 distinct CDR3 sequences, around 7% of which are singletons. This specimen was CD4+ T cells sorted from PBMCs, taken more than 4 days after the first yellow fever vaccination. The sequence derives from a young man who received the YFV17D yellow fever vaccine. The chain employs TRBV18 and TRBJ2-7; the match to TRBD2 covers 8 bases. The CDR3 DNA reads TGTGCCAGCTCACCAGGGACTAGCTACGAGCAGTACTTC. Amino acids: CASSPGTSYEQYF.